These 7 T cell receptor beta chains came from one sample sequenced in a study of T cells in Graves' hyperthyroidism and ophthalmopathy. TCR beta CDR3 regions were amplified from RNA transcripts. Using the HTBI primer set, a first-round RT-PCR was run on the TCR CDR3. One entry per CDR3 protein, called by TCRdb with MiXCR from the multiplex PCR reads. The data show about 250,000 distinct CDR3 sequences, with more than 20% seen just once and approximately 35% held by the top ten. The sequenced sample was blood. The receptors derive from a woman aged 40 to 50 with Graves' ophthalmopathy.

The sample holds many counts of this clonotype. The chain combines TRBV20-1 with TRBJ2-7; D possibly uses TRBD1 or TRBD2 (5 bases each). There are 15 residues in the CDR3. Trimming shortened V by 6 bases and J by 2 bases, and 20 bases separated the two germline ends. The germline CDR1 and CDR2 sequences are DFQATT and SNEGSKA (reference sequence). DNA of the CDR3: TGCAGTGCAGGGGTAGACGGGATCACCCCCTACGAGCAGTACTTC. It encodes CSAGVDGITPYEQYF.

The V call is TRBV25-1, the J call TRBJ1-1; 12 nucleotides match TRBD1. Germline V gives CDR1 MGHDK, CDR2 SYGVNS. The V and J ends lost 4 bases and 8 bases, in that order; junction bases with no gene match: 8. The CDR3 loop spans 15 amino acids. The CDR3 DNA is TGTGCCAGCAGTGGACCGGGACAGGGGGCACCCGAAGCTTTCTTT. Amino acids: CASSGPGQGAPEAFF.

This clonotype occurred many times. This rearrangement joins TRBV20-1 to TRBJ1-2; possibly TRBD1 for D (5 bases). V lost 0 bases, J lost 8 bases, and 13 bases lay in between. The germline gives CDR1 DFQATT, CDR2 SNEGSKA (reference sequence). The CDR3 runs to 13 residues. The CDR3 DNA reads TGCAGTGCTAGAGATGTGAGGGGTGGAGGCTACACCTTC. Translating it yields CSARDVRGGGYTF.

Only a few counts were recorded for this clonotype. CDR3 residues: CASSDAGIYGYTF. As DNA, the CDR3 is TGTGCCAGCAGTGACGCGGGGATTTATGGCTACACCTTC. V is TRBV6-1 and J is TRBJ1-2; D gene ambiguous. V gave up 3 bases and J gave up 5 bases, with 10 bases separating them. From germline, CDR1 is MNHNS and CDR2 SASEGT. The length of the CDR3 is 13 residues.

This clonotype was counted ten times or more. The chain uses TRBV28 and TRBJ1-2, with D unresolved. Germline V gene sequence: CDR1 MDHEN, CDR2 SYDVKM. The CDR3 runs 11 residues. Trimming left V 6 bases short and J 3 bases short, with 5 bases between. DNA of the CDR3: TGTGCCAGCAGCGGGGACTATGGCTACACCTTC. Residues: CASSGDYGYTF.

This clonotype was seen many times. CDR3 amino acids: CASSSSRSYEQYF. In DNA form, the CDR3 reads TGTGCCAGCAGCTCCAGCCGCTCCTACGAGCAGTACTTC. This sequence joins TRBV7-2 and TRBJ2-7, with no clear D. V was cut by 4 bases and J by 0 bases, with 7 bases left in between. Germline CDR1 is SGHTA and CDR2 is FQGNSA. The CDR3 runs 13 residues.

This clonotype was seen repeatedly, ten times or more. The genes are TRBV2 and TRBJ2-4; 7 bases map to TRBD2. V was pared by 3 bases and J by 0 bases, with 8 bases of the junction left unmatched. The CDR3 spans 17 residues. Per the germline V gene, CDR1 is SNHLY and CDR2 is FYNNEI. The CDR3 region has the DNA TGTGCCAGCAGTGAGGGTCGCGGGGGACTAGCCAAAAACATTCAGTACTTC. As protein: CASSEGRGGLAKNIQYF.